This T cell receptor beta chain was identified during a study of T cells in Graves' hyperthyroidism and ophthalmopathy. General study findings and limits: A 13 V-J model separated ophthalmopathy from stable hyperthyroidism. Clonotypes that were expanded in thyroid above 0.001 mostly appeared in blood too.

This clonotype came up many times. The antigen remains unidentified. Authors of the study amplified TCR beta CDR3 regions from RNA transcripts. HTBI primers were the set used in a first-round RT-PCR of the TCR CDR3. TCRdb re-called the multiplex PCR reads with MiXCR, one entry per CDR3 protein. The table lists roughly 510,000 distinct CDR3 sequences, 40% to 50% of them singletons. CDR1 and CDR2 (germline): SGHRS, YFSETQ. Trimming cost V 4 bases and J 6 bases; bases outside gene matches: 5. The CDR3 covers 13 residues. Lactation, pregnancy, other autoimmune disease or uncontrolled infection excluded patients. Diagnostic assessment was based on clinical symptoms, serum thyroxine and TRAb, thyroid ultrasound and orbital computed tomography.

The chain couples TRBV5-1 to TRBJ2-7; 9 nucleotides line up with TRBD1. Material: peripheral blood or thyroid tissue (not recorded which). This clonotype was obtained from an adult woman with Graves' disease, either hyperthyroidism or ophthalmopathy (not recorded which). This CDR3 is CASSPGQGVEQYF. The CDR3 DNA reads TGCGCCAGCAGCCCGGGACAGGGAGTCGAGCAGTACTTC.